The 27 T cell receptor beta chains below all came from one sample that was sequenced in a study of CD8 T cells in ankylosing spondylitis. One entry per CDR3 protein results from TCRdb running MiXCR on the 5' RACE reads. The data contain 150,000 to 250,000 distinct CDR3 sequences, 13% of them singletons. Input material: blood, either unsorted or a sorted T cell fraction (not recorded which). The origin of the receptors is a male donor with ankylosing spondylitis or in good health (not recorded which).

This chain connects TRBV12-3 or TRBV12-4 to TRBJ2-1; 13 positions agree with TRBD2. The V and J ends lost 6 bases and 7 bases, in that order; junction bases with no gene match: 12. The CDR3 is 17 residues long. CDR3 coding DNA: TGTGCCAGCAGCGGACTAGCGGGGGCCTCCTCGTGGAATGAGCAGTTCTTC. Translated: CASSGLAGASSWNEQFF.

This clonotype came up many times. The chain employs TRBV2 and TRBJ2-1; 10 nucleotides agree with TRBD2. CDR1 is SNHLY and CDR2 is FYNNEI in the germline V gene. Unmatched junction bases numbered 7, after V lost 3 bases and J lost 2 bases. The CDR3 totals 17 residues. The CDR3 loop reads CASSESSGRIPYNEQFF. CDR3 DNA sequence: TGTGCCAGCAGTGAGAGTAGCGGGAGGATTCCCTACAATGAGCAGTTCTTC.

A remark on this clonotype: With a much larger clone just one base away, this may be a read error. The rearrangement joins TRBV5-1 to TRBJ2-1; TRBD2 is a possible D gene (5 bases). The DNA end favors TRBJ2-7, so the J call may be wrong. The V gene's germline CDR1 is SGHRS and CDR2 YFSETQ. The CDR3 is made up of 14 amino acids. CDR3 sequence reads: CASSLGTGYNEQYF. CDR3 nucleotides: TGCGCCAGCAGCTTGGGCACGGGATACAATGAGCAGTACTTC.

This clonotype was seen a few times. This chain links TRBV20-1 with TRBJ2-4; 8 bases align to TRBD2. Germline trimming cut 4 bases from V and 0 bases from J; bases unmatched to any gene: 5. This CDR3 contains 15 residues. The V gene's germline CDR1 is DFQATT and CDR2 SNEGSKA (reference sequence). The CDR3 nucleotides read TGCAGTGCTAACGGTCTAGCGGGAGCCAAAAACATTCAGTACTTC. This translates into CSANGLAGAKNIQYF.

The chain links TRBV6-1 to TRBJ2-7; D ambiguous. CDR3 length: 12 residues. Germline V gene lookup returns CDR1 MNHNS and CDR2 SASEGT. Trimming removed 1 base from V and 7 bases from J, with 8 bases in between. This chain's CDR3 is CASSEGSLEQYF. CDR3 nucleotides: TGTGCCAGCAGTGAAGGGTCCCTTGAGCAGTACTTC.

At least ten counts were recorded for this clonotype. The gene calls are TRBV25-1 and TRBJ2-1; 10 bases are a match to TRBD2. CDR1 MGHDK and CDR2 SYGVNS come from the germline V gene. V was pared by 5 bases and J by 2 bases, with 6 bases of the junction left unmatched. CDR3 size: 16 residues. Written as DNA, the CDR3 is TGTGCCAGCAGTCTTCGGACTAGCGGAACCTACAATGAGCAGTTCTTC. As protein: CASSLRTSGTYNEQFF. The full variable domain, with the rest looked up from reference TRBV25-1 and TRBJ2-1, is EADIYQTPRYLVIGTGKKITLECSQTMGHDKMYWYQQDPGMELHLIHYSYGVNSTEKGDLSSESTVSRIRTEHFPLTLESARPSHTSQYLCASSLRTSGTYNEQFFGPGTRLTVL.

The chain combines TRBV29-1 with TRBJ1-1; 10 bases are a match to TRBD1. Per the germline V gene, CDR1 is SQVTM and CDR2 is ANQGSEA. This CDR3 is built from 13 residues. V lost 6 bases, J lost 0 bases, and 1 base stayed unmatched. The CDR3 is CSVTGGLNTEAFF. DNA for the CDR3: TGCAGCGTGACAGGGGGCCTGAACACTGAAGCTTTCTTT.

J is TRBJ2-1 and V is TRBV5-1, with 12 positions matching TRBD2. CDR1 and CDR2 from the germline V gene are SGHRS and YFSETQ. This CDR3 has 16 amino acids. V lost 2 bases to trimming and J lost 5 bases; unmatched junction nucleotides: 5. The CDR3 DNA follows: TGCGCCAGCAGCTTACCTTCTAGCGGGAGGGACAATGAGCAGTTCTTC. It is translated as CASSLPSSGRDNEQFF.

This clonotype has a single count. This chain uses TRBV4-1 with TRBJ2-7; 9 bases fit TRBD1. The CDR3 totals 16 residues. The germline V gene has CDR1 MGHRA and CDR2 YSYEKL. With V trimmed by 2 bases and J by 7 bases, 12 bases remained unmatched. This CDR3 is CASSQRYTGGTEEQYF. The CDR3 DNA follows: TGCGCCAGCAGCCAACGGTACACAGGGGGCACGGAAGAGCAGTACTTC.

The CDR3 loop is CASSPSLAAAYNEQFF. The CDR3 DNA follows: TGTGCCAGCAGCCCCTCTTTAGCGGCCGCCTACAATGAGCAGTTCTTC. V is TRBV9 and J is TRBJ2-1; TRBD2 might be the D (6 bases). The CDR3 spans 16 residues. V lost 4 bases to trimming and J lost 2 bases, with 16 bases between them. Germline V gene sequence: CDR1 SGDLS, CDR2 YYNGEE.

This clonotype has only a few counts. The J gene is TRBJ2-2, the V gene TRBV25-1, with a tentative D call TRBD1 (5 bases). Germline lookup yields CDR1 MGHDK and CDR2 SYGVNS. This CDR3 region has 17 residues. V dropped 2 bases and J dropped 0 bases, with 13 bases sitting between them. CDR3 bases: TGTGCCAGCAGTGAAGGTGGCAGGGCAGCGAACACCGGGGAGCTGTTTTTT. Its translation is CASSEGGRAANTGELFF.

This clonotype has a count of ten or more. The rearrangement links TRBV4-1 to TRBJ1-5; D call uncertain. CDR3 length equals 15 residues. Germline values: CDR1 MGHRA, CDR2 YSYEKL. V lost 0 bases to trimming and J lost 1 base, with 7 bases between them. CDR3 region: CASSQDQRSNQPQHF. CDR3 DNA: TGCGCCAGCAGCCAAGACCAGAGAAGCAATCAGCCCCAGCATTTT.

The CDR3 sequence: CASSIGTLPYEQYF. DNA for the CDR3: TGTGCCAGCAGTATAGGGACCTTACCCTACGAGCAGTACTTC. The chain has TRBV7-6 and TRBJ2-7; perhaps D is TRBD1 or TRBD2 (5 bases each). The V end lost 6 bases, the J end lost 2 bases, and 14 bases lay between the germline ends. From germline, CDR1 is SGHVS and CDR2 FNYEAQ. This CDR3 comprises 14 residues.

This clonotype was counted ten times or more. The rearrangement links TRBV4-1 to TRBJ1-2; the D gene is possibly TRBD1 (5 bases). The CDR3 length is 15 residues. The germline V gene has CDR1 MGHRA and CDR2 YSYEKL. Trimming removed 0 bases at V and 0 bases at J, with 8 bases between. CDR3 sequence: CASSQDKGTNYGYTF. The CDR3 region has the DNA TGCGCCAGCAGCCAAGATAAGGGGACTAACTATGGCTACACCTTC.

To note about this clonotype: One end of the junction does not line up with germline, which may come from a read error. This chain links TRBV13 with TRBJ2-4, with D perhaps being TRBD1 or TRBD2 (5 bases each). The germline CDR1 and CDR2 sequences are PRHDT and FYEKMQ (reference sequence). This CDR3 has 13 residues. The CDR3 spells CASSSGTATAADF. CDR3 sequence (DNA): TGTGCCAGCAGCTCCGGGACCGCGACGGCCGCTGACTTC.

The sample holds many counts of this clonotype. V is TRBV7-9 and J is TRBJ1-1; D remains ambiguous. The germline V and J ends were trimmed by 0 bases and 2 bases, with 10 bases remaining between them. The length of the CDR3 is 15 residues. Germline CDR1 reads SEHNR; CDR2 reads FQNEAQ (reference sequence). CDR3 DNA: TGTGCCAGCAGCTTAGCCGGGAAGGGTAACACTGAAGCTTTCTTT. Translation: CASSLAGKGNTEAFF.

This clonotype was recorded a few times. V usage is TRBV4-1 and J usage is TRBJ1-3; D possibly corresponds to TRBD1 (6 bases). The CDR3 sequence is 13 residues long. The germline V gene encodes CDR1 MGHRA and CDR2 YSYEKL. Trimming cost V 4 bases and J 7 bases, with 11 bases left between them. Here the CDR3 DNA reads TGCGCCAGCAGCCGACAGGCAGAGAACACCATATATTTT. Encoded protein: CASSRQAENTIYF.

This clonotype occurred a few times. The chain couples TRBV5-1 to TRBJ2-7; TRBD2 matches at 9 bases. This CDR3 has 16 residues. CDR1 is SGHRS, CDR2 YFSETQ, per germline. J gave up 5 bases and V 4 bases, and 13 bases lay outside the gene matches. The CDR3 DNA is TGCGCCAGCAGCCTCATATACGGGACTAGCAGCCACGAGCAGTACTTC. This gives the protein CASSLIYGTSSHEQYF.

This chain uses TRBV2 with TRBJ2-7, with 9 bases identical to TRBD1. After removal of 1 base from V and 10 bases from J, the junction contained 14 bases not matched to a gene. Germline assignment: CDR1 SNHLY and CDR2 FYNNEI. The CDR3 length is 16 residues. The DNA of the CDR3 is TGTGCCAGCAGTGAAGTTGGGACAGGGTTGAGGGGTTTACAGTACTTC. Protein: CASSEVGTGLRGLQYF.

This clonotype was detected ten times or more. The chain joins TRBV7-9 to TRBJ2-1; D is perhaps TRBD2 (5 bases). Germline CDR1 reads SEHNR; CDR2 reads FQNEAQ (reference sequence). V was pared by 5 bases and J by 7 bases, with 12 bases between. The CDR3 length is 13 residues. The CDR3 nucleotides read TGTGCCAGCAGCCCCGCCGGGAATAATGAGCAGTTCTTC. Translation gives CASSPAGNNEQFF.

This clonotype turned up a few times. The chain has TRBV20-1 and TRBJ2-5; TRBD2 is a possible D gene (6 bases). V gave up 3 bases and J gave up 4 bases, with 18 bases separating them. Germline loops: CDR1 DFQATT, CDR2 SNEGSKA (reference sequence). The CDR3 has 15 residues. The CDR3 region is CSASSTGVTRETQYF. In DNA form, the CDR3 reads TGCAGTGCTAGCTCGACGGGGGTTACGCGAGAGACCCAGTACTTC.

The rearrangement uses TRBV27 and TRBJ2-5, with D tentatively TRBD1 (5 bases). The CDR3 is 15 amino acids. CDR1 is MNHEY, CDR2 SMNVEV, per germline (reference sequence). The ends were cut back, 4 bases at V and 2 bases at J, with 14 bases in the middle. The chain's CDR3 is CASSSIQTAQETQYF. DNA for the CDR3: TGTGCCAGCAGTTCCATACAGACAGCTCAAGAGACCCAGTACTTC.

The sample holds many counts of this clonotype. The chain joins TRBV5-1 to TRBJ1-1; 9 bases are a match to TRBD1. V lost 4 bases to trimming and J lost 4 bases; unmatched junction nucleotides: 8. CDR3 length: 15 amino acids. CDR1 SGHRS and CDR2 YFSETQ come from the germline V gene. The CDR3 nucleotides read TGCGCCAGCAGCGCTAAAGACAGGGGGTTCACTGAAGCTTTCTTT. It encodes CASSAKDRGFTEAFF.

The CDR3 DNA reads as TGTGCCAGCAGCTTGGGACAGAATGAGCAGTTCTTC. Amino acids: CASSLGQNEQFF. This sequence joins TRBV5-4 and TRBJ2-1; TRBD1 is a possible D gene (5 bases). This CDR3 has 12 amino acids. Per the germline V gene, CDR1 is SGHNT and CDR2 is YYREEE (reference sequence). The V end lost 0 bases, the J end lost 7 bases, and 5 bases lay between the germline ends.

A few counts support this clonotype. The V call is TRBV20-1, the J call TRBJ2-2; TRBD2 matches 9 bases. CDR1 and CDR2 from the germline V gene are DFQATT and SNEGSKA (reference sequence). This CDR3 is built from 19 residues. With 0 bases clipped from V and 6 bases from J, the junction kept 17 bases outside the gene matches. CDR3 protein: CSARDLLSGSSGSAGELFF. CDR3 bases: TGCAGTGCTAGAGATCTTCTTAGCGGGAGCTCCGGGTCGGCCGGGGAGCTGTTTTTT.

This sequence joins TRBV10-3 and TRBJ2-5; maybe TRBD2 (5 bases). CDR3 length: 15 residues. CDR1 ENHRY and CDR2 SYGVKD come from the germline V gene. V was shortened by 3 bases and J by 1 base, with 12 bases between the two germline ends. The CDR3 sequence is CAISDGRGLQETQYF. The CDR3 DNA sequence: TGTGCCATCAGTGATGGGAGAGGGCTCCAAGAGACCCAGTACTTC.

This clonotype was recorded at least ten times. The chain joins TRBV12-3 or TRBV12-4 to TRBJ2-3, with unresolved D. Trimming took off 6 bases at V and 2 bases at J, with 9 bases between the two ends. The CDR3 is 13 amino acids. This chain's CDR3 is CASSPGPTDTQYF. The CDR3 region has the DNA TGTGCCAGCAGCCCCGGACCCACAGATACGCAGTATTTT.